This TCR beta chain came from a study of shared clonotypes between healthy human individuals. On the study more broadly: Plates per donor: three CD4 naive, three CD4 memory, two CD8 naive, one CD8 memory. Study-level results: The researchers took only blood, and tissue repertoires probably look different.

As for this clone: Its antigen is not known.

The table came from immunoSEQ multiplex PCR; TCRdb's copy has only in-frame clones and leaves some out. The sample records a few million clones, approximately 93% being singletons. This receptor was obtained from a man in his late teens or twenties in good health. Some clones in this sample may be carry-over from other donors' samples. The specimen was naive CD4+ T cells from PBMCs. The sample's subset: CD45RA+ positively selected.

CDR3 residues: CASSFALRRTSGRYNEQFF. As DNA, the CDR3 is TGTGCCAGCAGCTTTGCACTCCGAAGGACTAGCGGGAGGTACAATGAGCAGTTCTTC. The chain carries TRBV5-6 and TRBJ2-1; 14 bases line up with TRBD2. V was clipped by 2 bases and J by 4 bases; unmatched bases: 11. The germline CDR1 and CDR2 sequences are SGHDT and YYEEEE. The CDR3 is 19 residues long. The variable domain in full, completed from reference TRBV5-6 and TRBJ2-1, reads DAGVTQSPTHLIKTRGQQVTLRCSPKSGHDTVSWYQQALGQGPQFIFQYYEEEERQRGNFPDRFSGHQFPNYSSELNVNALLLGDSALYLCASSFALRRTSGRYNEQFFGPGTRLTVL.